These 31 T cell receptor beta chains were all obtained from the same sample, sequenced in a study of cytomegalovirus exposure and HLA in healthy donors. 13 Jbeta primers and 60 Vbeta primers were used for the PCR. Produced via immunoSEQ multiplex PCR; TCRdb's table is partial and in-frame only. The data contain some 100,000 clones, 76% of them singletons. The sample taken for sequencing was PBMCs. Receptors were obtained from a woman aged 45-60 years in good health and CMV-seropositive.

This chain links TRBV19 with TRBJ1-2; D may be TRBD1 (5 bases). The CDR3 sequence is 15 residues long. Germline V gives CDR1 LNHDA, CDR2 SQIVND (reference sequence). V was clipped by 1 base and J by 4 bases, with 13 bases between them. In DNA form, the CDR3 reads TGTGCCAGTAGTATAGCTCAGGGATGGGGCTATGGCTACACCTTC. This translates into CASSIAQGWGYGYTF.

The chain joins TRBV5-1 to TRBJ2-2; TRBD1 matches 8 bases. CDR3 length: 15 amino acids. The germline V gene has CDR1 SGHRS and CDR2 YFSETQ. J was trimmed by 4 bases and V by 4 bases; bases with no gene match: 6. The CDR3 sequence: CASSRQDRATGELFF. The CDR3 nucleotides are TGCGCCAGCAGCCGCCAGGACAGGGCCACCGGGGAGCTGTTTTTT. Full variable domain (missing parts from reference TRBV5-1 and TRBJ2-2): KAGVTQTPRYLIKTRGQQVTLSCSPISGHRSVSWYQQTPGQGLQFLFEYFSETQRNKGNFPGRFSGRQFSNSRSEMNVSTLELGDSALYLCASSRQDRATGELFFGEGSRLTVL.

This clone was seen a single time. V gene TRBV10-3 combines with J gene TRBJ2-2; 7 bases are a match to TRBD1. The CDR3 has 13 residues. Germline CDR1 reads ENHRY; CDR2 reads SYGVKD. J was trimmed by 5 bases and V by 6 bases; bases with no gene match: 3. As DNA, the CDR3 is TGTGCCATCAGACAGGGGAAGACCGGGGAGCTGTTTTTT. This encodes CAIRQGKTGELFF.

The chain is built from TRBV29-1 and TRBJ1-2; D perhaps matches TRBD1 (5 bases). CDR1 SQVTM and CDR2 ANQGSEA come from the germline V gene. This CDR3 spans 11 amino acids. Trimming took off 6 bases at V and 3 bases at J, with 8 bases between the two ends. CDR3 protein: CSVFRDYGYTF. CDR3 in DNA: TGCAGCGTCTTCAGGGACTATGGCTACACCTTC.

The CDR3 DNA is TGTGCCAGCAGTTCCCCCCAGGGTCAAGGGGAAAAACTGTTTTTT. It specifies CASSSPQGQGEKLFF. The J gene is TRBJ1-4, the V gene TRBV27, with a possible D match to TRBD1 (5 bases). CDR1 MNHEY and CDR2 SMNVEV come from the germline V gene (reference sequence). The CDR3 is made up of 15 amino acids. Trimming shortened V by 4 bases and J by 8 bases, and 17 bases separated the two germline ends.

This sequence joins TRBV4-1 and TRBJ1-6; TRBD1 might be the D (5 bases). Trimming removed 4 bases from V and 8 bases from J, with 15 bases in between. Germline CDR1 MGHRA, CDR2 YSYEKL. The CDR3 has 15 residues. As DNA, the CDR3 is TGCGCCAGCAGCCCCGGGGGTGGGCGTGATTCACCCCTCCACTTT. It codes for CASSPGGGRDSPLHF.

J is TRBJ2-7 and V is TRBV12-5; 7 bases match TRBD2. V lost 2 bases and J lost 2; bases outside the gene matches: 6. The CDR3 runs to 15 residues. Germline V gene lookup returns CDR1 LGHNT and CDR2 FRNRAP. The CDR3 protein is CASGLRVAGPYEQYF. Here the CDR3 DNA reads TGTGCTAGTGGTTTGAGGGTAGCGGGCCCCTACGAGCAGTACTTC.

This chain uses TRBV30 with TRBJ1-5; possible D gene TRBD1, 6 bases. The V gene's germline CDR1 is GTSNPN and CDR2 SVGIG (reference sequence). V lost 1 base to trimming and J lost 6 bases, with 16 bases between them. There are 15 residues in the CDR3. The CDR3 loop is CAWSAKGVFVQPQHF. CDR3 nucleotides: TGTGCCTGGAGTGCAAAGGGGGTATTTGTTCAGCCCCAGCATTTT.

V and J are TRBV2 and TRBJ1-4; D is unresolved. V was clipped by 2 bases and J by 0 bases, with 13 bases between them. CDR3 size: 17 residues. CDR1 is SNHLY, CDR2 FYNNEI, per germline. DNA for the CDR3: TGTGCCAGCAGTGAAAGGAGGGTTATTACAACTAATGAAAAACTGTTTTTT. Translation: CASSERRVITTNEKLFF.

The CDR3 DNA reads TGTGCCAGCAGCGTAGAAGGGGACATGAACACTGAAGCTTTCTTT. Protein sequence: CASSVEGDMNTEAFF. The rearrangement uses TRBV9 and TRBJ1-1; possible D gene TRBD1, 6 bases. V lost 0 bases, J lost 0 bases, and 9 bases lay in between. Looked up from germline, CDR1 is SGDLS and CDR2 is YYNGEE. The CDR3 extends over 15 amino acids.

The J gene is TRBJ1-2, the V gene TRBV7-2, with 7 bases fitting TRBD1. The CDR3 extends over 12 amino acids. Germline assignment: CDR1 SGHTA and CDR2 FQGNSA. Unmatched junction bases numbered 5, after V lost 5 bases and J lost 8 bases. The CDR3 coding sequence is TGTGCCAGCAGCCACACAGGGGAGGGCTACACCTTC. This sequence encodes CASSHTGEGYTF.

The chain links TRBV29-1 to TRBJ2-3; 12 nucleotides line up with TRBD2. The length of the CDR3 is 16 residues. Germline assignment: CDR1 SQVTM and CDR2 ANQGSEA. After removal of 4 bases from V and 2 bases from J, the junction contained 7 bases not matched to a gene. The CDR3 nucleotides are TGCAGCGTTGCAGCCGGGACTAGCGGGCTCACAGATACGCAGTATTTT. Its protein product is CSVAAGTSGLTDTQYF.

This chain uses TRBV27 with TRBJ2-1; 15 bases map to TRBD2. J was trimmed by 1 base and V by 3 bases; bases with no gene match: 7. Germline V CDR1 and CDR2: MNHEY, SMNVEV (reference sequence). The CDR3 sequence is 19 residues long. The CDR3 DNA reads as TGTGCCAGCAGTTTCCGGACTAGCGGGAGGGCTGAATCCTACAATGAGCAGTTCTTC. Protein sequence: CASSFRTSGRAESYNEQFF.

CDR3 nucleotide sequence: TGTGCCAGCAGCTTAGAACCGGGGATAGGTTACGAGCAGTACTTC. Protein sequence: CASSLEPGIGYEQYF. V usage is TRBV7-6 and J usage is TRBJ2-7; D perhaps matches TRBD2 (5 bases). Germline CDR1 reads SGHVS; CDR2 reads FNYEAQ. The V and J ends lost 1 base and 4 bases respectively, with 14 bases between them. This CDR3 region has 15 residues.

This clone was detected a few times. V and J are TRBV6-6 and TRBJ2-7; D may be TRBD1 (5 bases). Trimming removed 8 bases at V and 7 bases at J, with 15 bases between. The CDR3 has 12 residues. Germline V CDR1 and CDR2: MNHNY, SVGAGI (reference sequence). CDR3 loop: CASWGQPGEQYF. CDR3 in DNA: TGTGCCAGCTGGGGCCAACCCGGGGAGCAGTACTTC.

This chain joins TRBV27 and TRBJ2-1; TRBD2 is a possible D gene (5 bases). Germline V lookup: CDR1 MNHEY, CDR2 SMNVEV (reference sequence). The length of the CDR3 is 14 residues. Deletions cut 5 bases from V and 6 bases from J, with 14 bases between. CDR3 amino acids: CASSPGSSGNEQFF. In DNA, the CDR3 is TGTGCCAGCAGTCCAGGATCGAGCGGCAATGAGCAGTTCTTC.

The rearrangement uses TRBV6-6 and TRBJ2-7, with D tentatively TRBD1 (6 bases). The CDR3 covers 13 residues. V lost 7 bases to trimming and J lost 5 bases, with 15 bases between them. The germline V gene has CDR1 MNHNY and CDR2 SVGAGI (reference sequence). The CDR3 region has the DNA TGTGCCAGCAAAACAGGGATTACCCACGAGCAGTACTTC. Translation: CASKTGITHEQYF.

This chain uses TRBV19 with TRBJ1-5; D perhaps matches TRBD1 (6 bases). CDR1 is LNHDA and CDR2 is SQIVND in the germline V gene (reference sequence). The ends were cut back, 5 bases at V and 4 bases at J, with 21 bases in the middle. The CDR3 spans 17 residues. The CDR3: CASSPITAGTPNQPQHF. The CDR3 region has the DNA TGTGCCAGTAGTCCAATCACAGCCGGGACACCGAATCAGCCCCAGCATTTT.

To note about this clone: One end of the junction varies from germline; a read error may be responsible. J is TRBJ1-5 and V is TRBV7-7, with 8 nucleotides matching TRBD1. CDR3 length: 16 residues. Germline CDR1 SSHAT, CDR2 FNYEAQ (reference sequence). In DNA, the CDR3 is TGTGCTAGCAGCTACCAAGGACAGGGCGGCAATCAGCCCCAGCATTTT. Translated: CASSYQGQGGNQPQHF. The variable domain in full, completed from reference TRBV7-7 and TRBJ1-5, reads GAGVSQSPRYKVTKRGQDVTLRCDPISSHATLYWYQQALGQGPEFLTYFNYEAQPDKSGLPSDRFSAERPEGSISTLTIQRTEQRDSAMYRCASSYQGQGGNQPQHFGDGTRLSIL.

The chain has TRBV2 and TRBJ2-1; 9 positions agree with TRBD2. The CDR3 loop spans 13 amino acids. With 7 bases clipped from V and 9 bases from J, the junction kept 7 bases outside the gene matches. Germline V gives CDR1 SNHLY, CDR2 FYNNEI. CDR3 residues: CASNLAGVSEQFF. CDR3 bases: TGTGCCAGCAATTTAGCGGGAGTATCTGAGCAGTTCTTC.

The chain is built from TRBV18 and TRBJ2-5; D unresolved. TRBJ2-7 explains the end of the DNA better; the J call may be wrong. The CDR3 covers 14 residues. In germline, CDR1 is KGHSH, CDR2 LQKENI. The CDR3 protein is CASSPRNRPVEQYF. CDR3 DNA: TGTGCCAGCTCACCTCGAAACAGACCCGTCGAGCAGTACTTC.

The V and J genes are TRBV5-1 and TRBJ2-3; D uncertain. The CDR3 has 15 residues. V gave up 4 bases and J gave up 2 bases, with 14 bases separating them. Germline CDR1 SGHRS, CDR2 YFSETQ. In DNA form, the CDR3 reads TGCGCCAGCAGCGAACAGCTACACAACACAGATACGCAGTATTTT. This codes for CASSEQLHNTDTQYF. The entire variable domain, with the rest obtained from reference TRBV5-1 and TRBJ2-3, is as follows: KAGVTQTPRYLIKTRGQQVTLSCSPISGHRSVSWYQQTPGQGLQFLFEYFSETQRNKGNFPGRFSGRQFSNSRSEMNVSTLELGDSALYLCASSEQLHNTDTQYFGPGTRLTVL.

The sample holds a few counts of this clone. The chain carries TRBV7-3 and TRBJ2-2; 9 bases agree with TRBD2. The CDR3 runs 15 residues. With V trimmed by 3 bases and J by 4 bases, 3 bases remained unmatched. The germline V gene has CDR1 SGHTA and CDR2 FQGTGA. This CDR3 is CASSLTSGFTGELFF. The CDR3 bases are TGTGCCAGCAGCTTGACTAGCGGTTTCACCGGGGAGCTGTTTTTT.

The DNA of the CDR3 is TGTGCCAGCAGCTTGCCTGGACAGGAAGCTTCACCCCTCCACTTT. It encodes CASSLPGQEASPLHF. The chain combines TRBV5-4 with TRBJ1-6, with 7 nucleotides matching TRBD1. After removal of 1 base from V and 9 bases from J, the junction contained 7 bases not matched to a gene. CDR1 SGHNT and CDR2 YYREEE come from the germline V gene (reference sequence). The CDR3 runs 15 residues.

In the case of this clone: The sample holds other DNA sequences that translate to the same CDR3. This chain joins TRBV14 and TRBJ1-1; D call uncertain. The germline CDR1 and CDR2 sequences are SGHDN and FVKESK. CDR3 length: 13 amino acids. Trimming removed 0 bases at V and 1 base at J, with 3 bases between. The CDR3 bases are TGTGCCAGCAGCCAAGACAGGAACACTGAAGCTTTCTTT. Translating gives CASSQDRNTEAFF.

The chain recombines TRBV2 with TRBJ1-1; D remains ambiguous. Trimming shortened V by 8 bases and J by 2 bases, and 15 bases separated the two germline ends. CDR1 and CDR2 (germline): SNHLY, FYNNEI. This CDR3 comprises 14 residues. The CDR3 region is CASEAERLNTEAFF. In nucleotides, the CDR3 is TGTGCCAGCGAAGCCGAGAGACTTAACACTGAAGCTTTCTTT.

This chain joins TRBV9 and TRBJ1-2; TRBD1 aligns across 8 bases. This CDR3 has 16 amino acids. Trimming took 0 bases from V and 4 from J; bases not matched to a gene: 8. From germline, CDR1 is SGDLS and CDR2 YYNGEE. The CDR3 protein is CASSVGKTGGSYGYTF. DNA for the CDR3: TGTGCCAGCAGCGTAGGCAAAACAGGGGGTAGCTATGGCTACACCTTC.

CDR3 residues: CVTGQSGSEAFF. DNA for the CDR3: TGTGTCACGGGACAGAGCGGATCTGAAGCTTTCTTT. This rearrangement joins TRBV18 to TRBJ1-1; 7 bases line up with TRBD1. Germline V CDR1 and CDR2: KGHSH, LQKENI. This CDR3 comprises 12 residues.

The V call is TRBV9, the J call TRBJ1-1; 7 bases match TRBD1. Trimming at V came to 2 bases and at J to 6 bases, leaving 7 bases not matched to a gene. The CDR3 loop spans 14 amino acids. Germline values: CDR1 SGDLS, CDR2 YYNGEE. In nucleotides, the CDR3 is TGTGCCAGCAGCGTTTCCCAGGGGGTCTCTGAAGCTTTCTTT. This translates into CASSVSQGVSEAFF.

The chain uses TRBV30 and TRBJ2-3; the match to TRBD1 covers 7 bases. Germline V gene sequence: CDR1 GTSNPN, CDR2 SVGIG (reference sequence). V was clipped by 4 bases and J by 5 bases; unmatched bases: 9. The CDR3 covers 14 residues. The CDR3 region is CAWNGRGRGDTQYF. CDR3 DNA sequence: TGTGCCTGGAACGGAAGGGGGCGCGGAGATACGCAGTATTTT.

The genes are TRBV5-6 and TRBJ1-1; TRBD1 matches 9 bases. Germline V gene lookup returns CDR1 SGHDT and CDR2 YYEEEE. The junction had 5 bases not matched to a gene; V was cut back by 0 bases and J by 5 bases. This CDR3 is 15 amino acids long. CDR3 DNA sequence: TGTGCCAGCAGCTTGGTAAGGACAGGGGAGACTGAAGCTTTCTTT. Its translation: CASSLVRTGETEAFF.